This T cell receptor beta chain was recorded in a study of cytomegalovirus exposure and HLA in healthy donors. General study points: Over 150 TCR beta chains were listed as cytomegalovirus-associated. Reports showed the classifier diagnosing cytomegalovirus status with high specificity and sensitivity.

Details on this clone: What it recognizes is unknown.

J gave up 4 bases and V 4 bases, and 7 bases lay outside the gene matches. Per the germline V gene, CDR1 is WNHNN and CDR2 is SYGVQD (reference sequence). The CDR3 covers 15 residues. TCRdb's table, derived via immunoSEQ multiplex PCR, lists solely in-frame clones and lacks some. This sample has about 150,000 clones; 89% occur once, and the top ten carry approximately 9.2%. This TCR was sampled from a young woman in good health and CMV-seropositive. The sample taken for sequencing was PBMCs. The V gene is TRBV10-1, the J gene TRBJ1-5, with 7 bases matching TRBD1. CDR3 amino acids: CASSGYRGHNQPQHF. As DNA, the CDR3 is TGCGCCAGCAGTGGATACAGGGGTCATAATCAGCCCCAGCATTTT.